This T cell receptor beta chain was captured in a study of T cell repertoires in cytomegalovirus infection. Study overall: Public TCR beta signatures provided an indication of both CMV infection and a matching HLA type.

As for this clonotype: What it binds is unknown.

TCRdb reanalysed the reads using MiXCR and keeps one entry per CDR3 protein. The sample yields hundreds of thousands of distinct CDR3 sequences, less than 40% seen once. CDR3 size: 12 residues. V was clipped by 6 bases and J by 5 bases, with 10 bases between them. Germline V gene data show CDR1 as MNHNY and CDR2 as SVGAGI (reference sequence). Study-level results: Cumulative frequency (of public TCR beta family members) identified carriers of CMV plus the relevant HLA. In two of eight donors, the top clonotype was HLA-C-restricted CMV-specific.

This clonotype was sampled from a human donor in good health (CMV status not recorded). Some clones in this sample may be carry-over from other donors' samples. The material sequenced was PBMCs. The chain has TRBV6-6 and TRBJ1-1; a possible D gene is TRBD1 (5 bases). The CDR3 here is CASREGRTEAFF. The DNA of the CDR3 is TGTGCCAGCAGGGAGGGACGGACTGAAGCTTTCTTT.